This record covers a single TCR beta chain. The CDR3 length is 12 residues. V lost 3 bases to trimming and J lost 5 bases, with 7 bases between them. From germline, CDR1 is SEHNR and CDR2 FQNEAQ (reference sequence). Profiling relied on immunoSEQ multiplex PCR, and the TCRdb table lists in-frame clones only, not all of them. The sample has 100,000 to 150,000 clones; 85% to 95% are singletons. The data were obtained in a study of control samples from healthy donors and cancer patients. Material: PBMCs. The source is an elderly man with head and neck cancer. The chain links TRBV7-9 to TRBJ1-1; D remains ambiguous. The CDR3 nucleotides read TGTGCCAGCAGCTTCGAAGGGACTGAAGCTTTCTTT. Its translation: CASSFEGTEAFF.